The 15 T cell receptor beta chains listed next were all sequenced from one sample in a study of blood T cell repertoires in COVID-19. Data came from immunoSEQ multiplex PCR; TCRdb stores just in-frame clones and leaves some out. The sample comprises 95,000 to 130,000 clones, approximately 87% of which are singletons, and around 2.3% rests with the top ten. What was sequenced was peripheral blood. These receptors all come from a man younger than 45 with acute or convalescent COVID-19.

The chain carries TRBV23-1 and TRBJ1-2; 8 nucleotides align to TRBD1. TRBV23-1 is placed among ORFs of uncertain function. V gave up 1 base and J gave up 3 bases; unmatched junction bases: 31. The CDR3 sequence is 24 residues long. This CDR3 reads CASSQCEPETGDPETSSRDYGYTF. The DNA of the CDR3 is TGCGCCAGCAGTCAATGCGAGCCGGAGACAGGGGACCCTGAGACCTCATCTCGAGACTATGGCTACACCTTC.

The V call is TRBV7-8, the J call TRBJ2-1; TRBD2 matches at 7 bases. V gave up 2 bases and J gave up 2 bases; unmatched junction bases: 18. Germline V gives CDR1 SGHVS, CDR2 FQNEAQ. CDR3 length: 20 residues. The CDR3 region is CASSLKAPSVAGVTYNEQFF. The CDR3 DNA is TGTGCCAGCAGCTTAAAGGCCCCCTCTGTGGCGGGAGTAACCTACAATGAGCAGTTCTTC.

V is TRBV6-5 and J is TRBJ1-4; TRBD1 aligns across 11 bases. Trimming took 7 bases from V and 7 from J; bases not matched to a gene: 8. This CDR3 is 15 amino acids long. Germline V gene data show CDR1 as MNHEY and CDR2 as SVGAGI. CDR3 DNA: TGTGCCAGCACATGGACAGGGGGCGCGGGTGAAAAACTGTTTTTT. Residues: CASTWTGGAGEKLFF.

The chain joins TRBV5-6 to TRBJ1-1, with D unresolved. CDR1 and CDR2 (germline): SGHDT, YYEEEE. The CDR3 is 16 residues long. Trimming took off 2 bases at V and 1 base at J, with 15 bases between the two ends. The CDR3 is CASSFRVGIGNTEAFF. For the CDR3, the DNA is TGTGCCAGCAGCTTTCGGGTGGGTATAGGGAACACTGAAGCTTTCTTT.

The V call is TRBV5-1, the J call TRBJ2-3; 16 positions agree with TRBD2. V was pared by 0 bases and J by 2 bases, with 3 bases of the junction left unmatched. The germline gives CDR1 SGHRS, CDR2 YFSETQ. The CDR3 is 18 residues long. CDR3 bases: TGCGCCAGCAGCTTGGCAGGGACTAGCGGGAGGGCCACAGATACGCAGTATTTT. Translation: CASSLAGTSGRATDTQYF. The full variable domain, completed using reference TRBV5-1 and TRBJ2-3, is KAGVTQTPRYLIKTRGQQVTLSCSPISGHRSVSWYQQTPGQGLQFLFEYFSETQRNKGNFPGRFSGRQFSNSRSEMNVSTLELGDSALYLCASSLAGTSGRATDTQYFGPGTRLTVL.

The rearrangement links TRBV10-2 to TRBJ2-1; possibly TRBD2 for D (6 bases). Trimming cost V 5 bases and J 3 bases, with 17 bases left between them. This CDR3 region has 16 residues. Per the germline V gene, CDR1 is WSHSY and CDR2 is SAAADI. The CDR3 sequence is CASSNYFGEDYNEQFF. The CDR3 DNA reads as TGCGCCAGCAGTAATTATTTTGGGGAGGACTACAATGAGCAGTTCTTC.

The chain recombines TRBV6-1 with TRBJ1-1; D might be TRBD1 (6 bases). The CDR3 consists of 15 residues. Trimming took off 0 bases at V and 4 bases at J, with 12 bases between the two ends. CDR1 and CDR2 (germline): MNHNS, SASEGT. CDR3 bases: TGTGCCAGCAGTGAAGCTCGCTACAGGGTCACTGAAGCTTTCTTT. Amino acid sequence: CASSEARYRVTEAFF.

The rearrangement links TRBV5-5 to TRBJ1-5; TRBD1 is a possible D gene (5 bases). This CDR3 region has 18 residues. The V end lost 0 bases, the J end lost 0 bases, and 16 bases lay between the germline ends. Germline V lookup: CDR1 SGHKS, CDR2 YYEKEE (reference sequence). The CDR3 bases are TGTGCCAGCAGCTTGGGGCGACAGCTGCCCAATAGCAATCAGCCCCAGCATTTT. This gives the protein CASSLGRQLPNSNQPQHF.

This clone was found a few times. The gene calls are TRBV19 and TRBJ2-7, with 8 nucleotides matching TRBD1. With 11 bases clipped from V and 4 bases from J, the junction kept 10 bases outside the gene matches. Germline V gene sequence: CDR1 LNHDA, CDR2 SQIVND (reference sequence). This CDR3 contains 13 residues. CDR3 nucleotides: TGTGCCGGGAGGACAGGGTGGCCGTACGAGCAGTACTTC. It is translated as CAGRTGWPYEQYF.

The chain joins TRBV10-3 to TRBJ2-3; TRBD1 matches at 8 bases. From germline, CDR1 is ENHRY and CDR2 SYGVKD. V shed 3 bases and J 6 bases; nucleotides not matched to a gene: 8. The CDR3 contains 15 residues. The CDR3 sequence is CAISERGQGPDTQYF. The CDR3 DNA sequence: TGTGCCATCAGTGAAAGAGGACAGGGTCCCGATACGCAGTATTTT.

The chain has TRBV29-1 and TRBJ1-2, with TRBD1 as a possible D gene (6 bases). This CDR3 has 14 residues. Germline loops: CDR1 SQVTM, CDR2 ANQGSEA. Trimming took 3 bases from V and 6 from J, leaving 17 bases between them. CDR3 nucleotide sequence: TGCAGCGTTGATCCATCGGGACACGGAGATGGCTACACCTTC. Translating gives CSVDPSGHGDGYTF.

The V and J genes are TRBV10-3 and TRBJ2-7, with TRBD2 matching 10 bases. CDR1 and CDR2 from the germline V gene are ENHRY and SYGVKD. The V gene end was trimmed by 6 bases and the J gene end by 2 bases; junction bases not matched to a gene: 7. This CDR3 has 15 residues. CDR3 region: CAIRDSGGPTYEQYF. In DNA, the CDR3 is TGTGCCATCAGAGATAGCGGGGGGCCTACCTACGAGCAGTACTTC.

The CDR3 DNA follows: TGCAGCGTTTCTTCCGGGGGTACCCCGCAGTTCTTC. The encoded protein is CSVSSGGTPQFF. J is TRBJ2-1 and V is TRBV29-1, with D tentatively TRBD2 (6 bases). V was clipped by 5 bases and J by 12 bases, with 17 bases between them. Looked up from germline, CDR1 is SQVTM and CDR2 is ANQGSEA. This CDR3 spans 12 amino acids.

The chain links TRBV7-2 to TRBJ1-6; D call uncertain. Trimming removed 3 bases from V and 14 bases from J, with 11 bases in between. Per the germline V gene, CDR1 is SGHTA and CDR2 is FQGNSA. CDR3 size: 12 residues. CDR3 sequence reads: CASSFGGATLHF. CDR3 bases: TGTGCCAGCAGCTTCGGCGGCGCTACCCTCCACTTT.

The genes are TRBV18 and TRBJ1-5; 9 bases fit TRBD1. V shed 4 bases and J 6 bases; nucleotides not matched to a gene: 4. Germline loops: CDR1 KGHSH, CDR2 LQKENI. The CDR3 runs to 14 residues. The CDR3 DNA reads TGTGCCAGCTCACAAGGACAGGGGTCTCAGCCCCAGCATTTT. Translated, it gives CASSQGQGSQPQHF. Filled out from reference TRBV18 and TRBJ1-5, the complete variable domain reads NAGVMQNPRHLVRRRGQEARLRCSPMKGHSHVYWYRQLPEEGLKFMVYLQKENIIDESGMPKERFSAEFPKEGPSILRIQQVVRGDSAAYFCASSQGQGSQPQHFGDGTRLSIL.